This entry is about one TCR beta chain. This clone turned up a few times. Which antigen it targets is not known. Per-nucleotide qualities are absent, and no much larger clonotype sits a single base away. The entire amount of isolated RNA was reverse transcribed using the High Capacity cDNA Reverse Transcription Kit, so the sequenced TCRB transcripts were expressed ones. Deep immunoSEQ sequencing was applied to naive, central memory and regulatory T cell samples, giving an average of roughly 3.6 million total reads per sample. After sorted cells were lysed in RLT buffer, RNA was extracted with DNase-treated RNeasy Micro or Mini kits, with the choice depending on cell number. Each cell subset was processed separately to prevent cross-contamination, with patient and healthy donor samples processed together. The immunoSEQ multiplex PCR was used to amplify TCRB sequences from cDNA, yielding 87-bp fragments that span the CDR3 region. Sequencing of the amplicons was done on the Illumina HiSeq platform. The authors processed their data as follows. PCR bias was corrected computationally using synthetic template baselines, and reads within Hamming distance 2 were collapsed, with unmergeable singletons discarded. Reads were aligned against IMGT so that V, D and J genes, CDR3 length and insertions or deletions at six rearrangement sites could be assigned. Clonotype counts were normalized to sorted cell number within each subset before computing true diversity and Gini coefficients with the tcR R package. The overlap coefficient, calculated on TCRB nucleotide sequences, was used to quantify repertoire sharing. Not all clones reach the TCRdb copy of this immuneACCESS table, which keeps in-frame sequences only. Checked studies attribute under half of the gap to unresolved V genes and leave the rest unexplained. Clone size and V and J calls were adopted from that table, with D and trimming inferred from the DNA. This sample comprises about 170,000 clones, roughly 8% of them detected only once. Together, the top ten hold approximately 0.5% of the sample.

The CDR3 runs 15 amino acids, cysteine and phenylalanine included. Only the CDR3 DNA is retained, 45 bases long and in frame from the first base. Via the germline V gene, CDR1 is MNHEY and CDR2 SVGAGI. Ends trimmed: V by 6 bases, J by 1 base; bases unmatched to a gene: 9. The data are from a study of beta chain features in type 1 diabetes (dated by TCRdb to 2016 to 2019). General notes on the study: No differences in mean age, gender distribution, total cell number or subset yield were found between patients and healthy donors. Across all samples, some 100,000,000 sorted cells were examined, and cell number per subset correlated strongly with RNA yield. The study compared the TCRB repertoires of sorted circulating CD4+ T cell subsets in recently diagnosed type 1 diabetes patients with those in matched healthy donors. Whereas all 28 donors provided naive and central memory subsets, regulatory and stem cell-like memory subsets were isolated from just 8 patients and roughly eight healthy donors.

From each donor, a single peripheral blood sample of 100 to 150 mL on average was drawn into heparinised tubes. Naive, central memory, regulatory and stem cell-like memory CD4+ T cells were sorted on a BD FACSAria II using a panel including CD45RO, CCR7, CD25, CD127, CD95 and CD27. All sorted populations exceeded 98% purity. Right away, PBMCs were isolated by Lymphoprep density gradient centrifugation and were stained directly, with no culture step. To minimize batch effects, samples were stained and sorted in pairs, one healthy donor with one patient per experiment. Study-level results and caveats: PCR may preferentially amplify shorter templates, but because patient and control samples were amplified and corrected together, any resulting skew would affect both groups equally. Because cDNA was sequenced instead of genomic DNA, activated cells with high expression could be over-represented, although the groups did not differ in activation or CD3 levels. Only small numbers of individuals were included in the HLA sub-analyses, which left unresolved whether HLA type had any influence on TCRB rearrangement. The naive, central memory and regulatory TCRB repertoires appeared to resemble one another more closely among patients than among healthy donors. At VDJ recombination sites, patients with type 1 diabetes made fewer insertions and deleted more nucleotides, a pattern implying thymic rearrangement abnormalities. Type 1 diabetes patients showed a moderate but significant shortening of TCRB CDR3 length in all four CD4+ subsets.

This TCR was sampled from a man aged 18 to 29 with type 1 diabetes. Input material: central memory CD4+ T cells from blood. The chain joins TRBV6-5 to TRBJ2-7; 7 bases in between match TRBD1. At the DNA level, the sequence is TGTGCCAGCAGCCCATGGACAGGCTTTTCCTACGAGCAGTACTTC. This translates into CASSPWTGFSYEQYF.